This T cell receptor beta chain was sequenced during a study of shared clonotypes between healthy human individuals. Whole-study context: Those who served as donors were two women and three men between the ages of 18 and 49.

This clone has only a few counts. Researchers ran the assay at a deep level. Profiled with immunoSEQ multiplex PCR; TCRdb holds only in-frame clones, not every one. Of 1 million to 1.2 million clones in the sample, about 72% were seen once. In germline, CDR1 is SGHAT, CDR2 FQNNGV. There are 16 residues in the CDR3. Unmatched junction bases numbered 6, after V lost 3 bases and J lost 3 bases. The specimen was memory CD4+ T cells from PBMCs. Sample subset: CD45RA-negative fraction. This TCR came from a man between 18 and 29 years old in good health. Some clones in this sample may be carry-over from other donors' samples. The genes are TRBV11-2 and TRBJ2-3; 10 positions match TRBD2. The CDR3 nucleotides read TGTGCCAGCAGCTTTCTAGCGGGAGCAGTTACAGATACGCAGTATTTT. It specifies CASSFLAGAVTDTQYF.